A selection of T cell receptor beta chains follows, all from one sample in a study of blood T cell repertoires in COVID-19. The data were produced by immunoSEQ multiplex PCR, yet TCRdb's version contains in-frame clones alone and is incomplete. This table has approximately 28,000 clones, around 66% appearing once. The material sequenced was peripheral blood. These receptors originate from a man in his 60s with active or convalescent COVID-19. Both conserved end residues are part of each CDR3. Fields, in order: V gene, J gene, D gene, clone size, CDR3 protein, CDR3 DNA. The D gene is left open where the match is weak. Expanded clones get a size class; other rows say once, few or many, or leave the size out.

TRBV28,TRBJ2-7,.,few,CASSLNRNYEQYF,TGTGCCAGCAGTTTAAACAGAAACTACGAGCAGTACTTC
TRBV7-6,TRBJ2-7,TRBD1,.,CASSLQGQGAHEQYF,TGTGCCAGCAGCTTACAGGGACAGGGGGCCCACGAGCAGTACTTC
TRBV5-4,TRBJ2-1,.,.,CASSLLLSSYNEQFF,TGTGCCAGCAGCTTGCTCTTATCTTCCTACAATGAGCAGTTCTTC
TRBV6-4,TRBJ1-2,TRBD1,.,CASRPIQGMGGYTF,TGTGCCAGCAGACCAATACAGGGGATGGGTGGCTACACCTTC
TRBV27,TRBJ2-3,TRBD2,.,CASSLSRGTSGDTQYF,TGTGCCAGCAGTTTATCGAGAGGTACTAGCGGAGATACGCAGTATTTT
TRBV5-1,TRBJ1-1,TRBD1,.,CASSLEQGREAFF,TGCGCCAGCAGCTTGGAACAGGGGCGTGAAGCTTTCTTT
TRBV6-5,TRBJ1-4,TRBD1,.,CASRGQVSNEKLFF,TGTGCCAGCAGAGGACAGGTCTCTAATGAAAAACTGTTTTTT
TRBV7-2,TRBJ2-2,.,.,CASSLRGTPLQTGELFF,TGTGCCAGCAGCTTAAGGGGGACCCCTTTACAGACCGGGGAGCTGTTTTTT
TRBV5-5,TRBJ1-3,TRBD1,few,CASSLVDRAGNTIYF,TGTGCCAGCAGCTTGGTTGACAGGGCTGGAAACACCATATATTTT
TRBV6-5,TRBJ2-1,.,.,CASSTREFNEQFF,TGTGCCAGCAGTACCAGGGAATTCAATGAGCAGTTCTTC
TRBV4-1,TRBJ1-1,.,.,CASTTEGVMNTEAFF,TGCGCCAGCACCACCGAAGGGGTTATGAACACTGAAGCTTTCTTT
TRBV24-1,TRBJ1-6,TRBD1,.,CATNPRDRSLGLQDSPLHF,TGTGCCACCAATCCCCGGGACAGGAGTTTAGGGTTACAAGATTCACCCCTCCACTTT
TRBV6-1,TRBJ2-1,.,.,CASSDLQGSSYNEQFF,TGTGCCAGCAGTGATTTACAGGGTTCCTCCTACAATGAGCAGTTCTTC
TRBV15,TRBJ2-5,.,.,CATSIVQGLHKETQYF,TGTGCCACCAGCATAGTCCAGGGGCTACACAAAGAGACCCAGTACTTC
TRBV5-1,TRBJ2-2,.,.,CASSLERLRTGELFF,TGCGCCAGCAGCTTGGAGCGACTGAGGACAGGGGAGCTGTTTTTT
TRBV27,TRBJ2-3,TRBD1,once,CAISGTGNTDTQYF,TGTGCCATCTCCGGGACAGGGAACACAGATACGCAGTATTTT
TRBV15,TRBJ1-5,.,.,CATSSEFVRGRTQPQHF,TGTGCCACCAGCAGTGAGTTCGTTAGGGGCCGGACTCAGCCCCAGCATTTT
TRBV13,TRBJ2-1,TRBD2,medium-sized,CASSAQRGPYNEQFF,TGTGCCAGCAGCGCCCAGCGGGGACCTTACAATGAGCAGTTCTTC
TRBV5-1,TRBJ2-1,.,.,CASSLQQYNEQFF,TGCGCCAGCAGCTTGCAACAGTACAATGAGCAGTTCTTC
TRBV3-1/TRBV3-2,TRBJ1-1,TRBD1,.,CASSYGQGAFEAFF,TGTGCCAGCAGCTACGGACAGGGGGCGTTTGAAGCTTTCTTT
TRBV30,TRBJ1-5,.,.,CAWSFPGGNQPQHF,TGTGCCTGGAGTTTTCCAGGGGGCAATCAGCCCCAGCATTTT